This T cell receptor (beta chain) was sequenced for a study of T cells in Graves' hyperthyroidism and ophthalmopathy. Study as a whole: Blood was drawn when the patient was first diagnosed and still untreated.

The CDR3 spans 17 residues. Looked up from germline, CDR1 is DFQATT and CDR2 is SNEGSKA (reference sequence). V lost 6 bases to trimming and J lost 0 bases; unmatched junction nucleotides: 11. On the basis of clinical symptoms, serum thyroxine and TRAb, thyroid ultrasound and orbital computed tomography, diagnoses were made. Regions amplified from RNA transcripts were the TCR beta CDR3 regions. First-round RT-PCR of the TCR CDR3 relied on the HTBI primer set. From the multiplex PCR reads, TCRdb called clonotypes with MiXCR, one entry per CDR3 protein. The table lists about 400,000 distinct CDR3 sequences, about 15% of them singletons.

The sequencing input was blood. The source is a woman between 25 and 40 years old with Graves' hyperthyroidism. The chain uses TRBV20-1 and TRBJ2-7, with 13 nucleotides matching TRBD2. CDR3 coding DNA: TGCAGTGCACCGGGACTAGCGGGACAAATGGCCTCCTACGAGCAGTACTTC. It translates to CSAPGLAGQMASYEQYF.